This record looks at one TCR beta chain sequence and its context. These data come from a study of blood T cell repertoires in COVID-19. Overall study context: From T cells, B-cell-depleted T cells, or PBMCs came the material, which was cDNA or gDNA.

The germline CDR1 and CDR2 sequences are LNHDA and SQIVND (reference sequence). Trimming removed 10 bases from V and 0 bases from J, with 13 bases in between. This CDR3 is built from 14 residues. Under the authors' procedure: Amplification with reference gene primers provided the estimates of nucleated cell counts. Clones were read by immunoSEQ multiplex PCR, and TCRdb kept only the in-frame ones, dropping some. V and J calls plus clone size are reproduced from that table; the DNA served to infer D and trimming. This table holds approximately 140,000 clones, approximately 80% found once. The chain couples TRBV19 to TRBJ1-3; a possible D gene is TRBD1 (6 bases). The specimen was peripheral blood. The TCR sequence derives from a man aged 65 to 79 with acute or convalescent COVID-19. This CDR3 reads CATQKGDSGNTIYF. CDR3 nucleotide sequence: TGTGCCACTCAGAAGGGGGACTCTGGAAACACCATATATTTT.